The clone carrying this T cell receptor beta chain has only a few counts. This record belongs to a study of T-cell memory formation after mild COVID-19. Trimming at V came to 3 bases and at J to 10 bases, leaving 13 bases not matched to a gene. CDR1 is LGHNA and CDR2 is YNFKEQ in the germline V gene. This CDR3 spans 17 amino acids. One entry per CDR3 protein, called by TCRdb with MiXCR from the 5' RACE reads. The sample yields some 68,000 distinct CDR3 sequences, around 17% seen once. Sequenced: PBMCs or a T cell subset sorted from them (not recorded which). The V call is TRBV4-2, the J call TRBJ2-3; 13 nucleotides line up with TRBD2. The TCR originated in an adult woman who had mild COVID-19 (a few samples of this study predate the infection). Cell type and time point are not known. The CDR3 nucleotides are TGTGCCAGCAGCCACGGACTAGCGGGGGCCCTACCCTTTGCGCAGTATTTT. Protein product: CASSHGLAGALPFAQYF.